This T cell receptor (beta chain) originates from a study of T cell repertoires in cytomegalovirus infection. About the study: CMV infection together with matching HLA type was indicated by public TCR beta signatures.

This clonotype was seen a few times. Its cognate antigen is unknown. A single record per CDR3 protein comes from TCRdb applying MiXCR to the reads. The table lists some 120,000 distinct CDR3 sequences, over 9% of them singletons. Looked up from germline, CDR1 is SGDLS and CDR2 is YYNGEE. The CDR3 sequence is 12 residues long. Trimming shortened V by 3 bases and J by 3 bases, and 5 bases separated the two germline ends. The specimen sequenced was PBMCs, sequenced either directly or after in vitro stimulation (not recorded which). The chain carries TRBV9 and TRBJ2-3; D not certain. This sequence originates from a human donor in good health (CMV status not recorded). Some clones in this sample may be carry-over from other donors' samples. This CDR3 is CASSGLTDTQYF. CDR3 DNA: TGTGCCAGCAGCGGGCTAACAGATACGCAGTATTTT. Variable domain in full (rest from reference TRBV9 and TRBJ2-3): DSGVTQTPKHLITATGQRVTLRCSPRSGDLSVYWYQQSLDQGLQFLIQYYNGEERAKGNILERFSAQQFPDLHSELNLSSLELGDSALYFCASSGLTDTQYFGPGTRLTVL.